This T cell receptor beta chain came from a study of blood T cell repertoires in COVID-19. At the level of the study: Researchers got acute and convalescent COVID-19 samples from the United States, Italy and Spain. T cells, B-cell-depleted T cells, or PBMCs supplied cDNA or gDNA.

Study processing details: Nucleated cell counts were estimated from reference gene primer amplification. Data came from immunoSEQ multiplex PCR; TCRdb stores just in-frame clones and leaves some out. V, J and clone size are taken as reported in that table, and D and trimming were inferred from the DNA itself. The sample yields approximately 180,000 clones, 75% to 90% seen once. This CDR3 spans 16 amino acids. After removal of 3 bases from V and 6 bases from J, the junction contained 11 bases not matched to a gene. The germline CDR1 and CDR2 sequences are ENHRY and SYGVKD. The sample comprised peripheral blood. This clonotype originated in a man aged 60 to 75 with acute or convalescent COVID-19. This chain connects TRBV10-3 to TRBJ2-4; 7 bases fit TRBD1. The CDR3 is CAISDRDRSPLNIQYF. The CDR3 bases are TGTGCCATCAGTGACCGGGACAGAAGCCCATTAAACATTCAGTACTTC.